This TCR beta chain was recorded in a study of shared clonotypes between healthy human individuals. The CDR3 totals 13 residues. CDR1 MDHEN and CDR2 SYDVKM come from the germline V gene. The V end was cut by 6 bases, the J end by 6 bases, with 11 bases between. The repertoire was sequenced with immunoSEQ multiplex PCR; TCRdb's copy has only in-frame clones and lacks some. The sample consists of roughly 2.4 million clones, around 95% of them appearing once. This clone occurred once. The same CDR3 also results from other DNA sequences found in this sample. The V and J genes are TRBV28 and TRBJ2-2; no definite D call. Material for sequencing was naive CD4+ T cells sorted from blood. Subset noted: CD45RA+ positively selected. The TCR comes from a man between 18 and 35 years old in good health. CDR3 in amino acids: CASSPPWAGELFF. Written as DNA, the CDR3 is TGTGCCAGCAGCCCTCCGTGGGCCGGGGAGCTGTTTTTT.